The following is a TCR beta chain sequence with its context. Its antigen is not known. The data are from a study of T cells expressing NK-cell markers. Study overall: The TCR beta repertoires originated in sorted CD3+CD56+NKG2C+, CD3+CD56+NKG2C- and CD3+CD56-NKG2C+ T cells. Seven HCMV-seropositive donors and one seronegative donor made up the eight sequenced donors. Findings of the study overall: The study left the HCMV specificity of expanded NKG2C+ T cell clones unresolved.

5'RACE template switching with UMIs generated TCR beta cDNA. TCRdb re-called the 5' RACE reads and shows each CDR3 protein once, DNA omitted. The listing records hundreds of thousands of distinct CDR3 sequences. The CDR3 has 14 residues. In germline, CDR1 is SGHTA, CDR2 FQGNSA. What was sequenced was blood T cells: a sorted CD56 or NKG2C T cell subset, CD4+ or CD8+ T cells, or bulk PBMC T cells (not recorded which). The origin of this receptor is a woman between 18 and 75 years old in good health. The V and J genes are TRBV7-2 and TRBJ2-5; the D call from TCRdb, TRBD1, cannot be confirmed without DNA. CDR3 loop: CASSGDTYQETQYF.